These T cell receptor beta chains were read from a single sample in a study of identical twins. MiXCR was run by TCRdb on the 5' RACE reads, yielding one entry per CDR3 protein. The sample carries approximately 690,000 distinct CDR3 sequences, around 6% recorded once. Sequenced input: naive T cells sorted from blood. These receptors were collected from a man aged 18 to 29 in good health. Each CDR3 is given with its conserved first and last residue. Each record gives: V gene, D gene, J gene, clone size, CDR3 DNA, CDR3 protein. The D gene is left open where the match is weak. Clone size appears in some rows only: once, few, many, or a class for an expanded clone.

>TRBV5-1|-|TRBJ1-5|few
TGCGCCAGCAGCTTGGGGGTTCGAGGGTTCAATCAGCCCCAGCATTTT
CASSLGVRGFNQPQHF
>TRBV12-3/TRBV12-4|TRBD1|TRBJ1-1|many
TGTGCCAGCAGTTGGACAGGGGGCACCACTGAAGCTTTCTTT
CASSWTGGTTEAFF
>TRBV10-3|-|TRBJ1-2|-
TGTGCCATCAGTGAGTCGAAATATGGCACCGACTATGGCTACACCTTC
CAISESKYGTDYGYTF
>TRBV28|TRBD2|TRBJ2-7|-
TGTGCCAGCGAGGCGGGAGGGGGAACCTTCTACGAGCAGTACTTC
CASEAGGGTFYEQYF
>TRBV5-1|TRBD1|TRBJ2-7|-
TGCGCCAGCAGCCTCATACGGGACAGTAACTACGAGCAGTACTTC
CASSLIRDSNYEQYF
>TRBV12-3/TRBV12-4|TRBD2|TRBJ2-7|many
TGTGCCAGCATCCGGGGGGGACTAGCGGGAGGCGAGCAGTACTTC
CASIRGGLAGGEQYF
>TRBV5-5|TRBD1|TRBJ2-3|many
TGTGCCAGCAGCTTGACGGGACAGGGGTTAACAGATACGCAGTATTTT
CASSLTGQGLTDTQYF
>TRBV6-2/TRBV6-3|-|TRBJ2-5|-
TGTGCCAGCACACGATTGGGGGGCGCGGAGACCCAGTACTTC
CASTRLGGAETQYF
>TRBV30|TRBD2|TRBJ2-2|many
TGTGCCTGGACAACACTAGCGGACACCGGGGAGCTGTTTTTT
CAWTTLADTGELFF
>TRBV4-3|-|TRBJ1-2|-
TGCGCCAGCAGCCAAGCCGGGACTTACAAAGATGGCTACACCTTC
CASSQAGTYKDGYTF
>TRBV5-1|-|TRBJ2-3|few
TGCGCCAGCAGCTATACCCGCGAGGTAGATACGCAGTATTTT
CASSYTREVDTQYF
>TRBV12-3/TRBV12-4|TRBD2|TRBJ2-7|many
TGTGCCAGCAGCCCCCCCAGCGGGAGACTGTACTTC
CASSPPSGRLYF
>TRBV27|-|TRBJ1-5|-
TGTGCCAGCAGTTTCTCTGGAATCAATCAGCCCCAGCATTTT
CASSFSGINQPQHF
>TRBV5-1|TRBD1|TRBJ2-1|many
TGCGCCAGCAGCTTGCCCGGACAGGCCGAGCAGTTCTTC
CASSLPGQAEQFF
>TRBV20-1|-|TRBJ2-2|few
TGCAGTGCTAGTCTCCTAGGGAGCACCGGGGAGCTGTTTTTT
CSASLLGSTGELFF
>TRBV12-3/TRBV12-4|TRBD2|TRBJ2-2|-
TGTGCCAGCAGGGGGACTAGTATCCGGGAGCTGTTTTTT
CASRGTSIRELFF
>TRBV29-1|-|TRBJ1-1|many
TGCAGCGTTGAAGGTGGTTGGGCCCGCTCTGAAGCTTTCTTT
CSVEGGWARSEAFF